Listed below are T cell receptor beta chains from one sample, sequenced in a study of CD8 T cell repertoires and HIV-1 epitope variants. These receptors have no known antigen. TCRdb's table, derived via immunoSEQ multiplex PCR, lists solely in-frame clones and lacks some. Of 6,000 or so clones in the sample, 65% to 80% were seen once. Sequencing was carried out using cultured CD8+ T cells derived from PBMCs. Receptor source: a male donor with HIV. CDR3s include the opening cysteine and the closing phenylalanine or tryptophan. Fields, in order: J gene, D gene, V gene, clone size, CDR3 protein, CDR3 DNA. A D gene is named only where the DNA matches it firmly. A clone size is listed for some rows: how often the clone was seen (once, few, many), or a class if it is expanded.

J gene: TRBJ1-2
D gene: TRBD1
V gene: TRBV28
clone size: -
CDR3 protein: CASMGQGRGGYTF
CDR3 DNA: TGTGCCAGCATGGGACAGGGCCGTGGTGGCTACACCTTC

J gene: TRBJ1-1
D gene: TRBD1
V gene: TRBV30
clone size: -
CDR3 protein: CASASGLRQGLGNTEAFF
CDR3 DNA: TGTGCCTCCGCTTCGGGACTGAGACAGGGGTTGGGGAACACTGAAGCTTTCTTT

J gene: TRBJ2-7
D gene: -
V gene: TRBV5-6
clone size: -
CDR3 protein: CASSWSENMVYEQYF
CDR3 DNA: TGTGCCAGCAGCTGGTCCGAAAATATGGTGTACGAGCAGTACTTC

J gene: TRBJ2-6
D gene: -
V gene: TRBV27
clone size: -
CDR3 protein: CASSLSSSGANVLTF
CDR3 DNA: TGTGCCAGCAGTTTAAGCAGCTCTGGGGCCAACGTCCTGACTTTC

J gene: TRBJ2-1
D gene: TRBD2
V gene: TRBV7-3
clone size: once
CDR3 protein: CASSSGLAGLNEQFF
CDR3 DNA: TGTGCCAGCAGCTCGGGACTAGCGGGGCTAAATGAGCAGTTCTTC

J gene: TRBJ1-1
D gene: TRBD1
V gene: TRBV9
clone size: once
CDR3 protein: CASSFQTGRNTEAFF
CDR3 DNA: TGTGCCAGCAGCTTCCAGACAGGGAGGAACACTGAAGCTTTCTTT

J gene: TRBJ2-7
D gene: -
V gene: TRBV29-1
clone size: -
CDR3 protein: CSVEQGGIEQYF
CDR3 DNA: TGCAGCGTTGAGCAGGGGGGGATCGAGCAGTACTTC

J gene: TRBJ2-1
D gene: -
V gene: TRBV19
clone size: -
CDR3 protein: CASSPGPYNEQFF
CDR3 DNA: TGTGCCAGTAGTCCAGGGCCCTACAATGAGCAGTTCTTC

J gene: TRBJ1-1
D gene: TRBD1
V gene: TRBV11-1
clone size: few
CDR3 protein: CASSGGIVADREGNTEAFF
CDR3 DNA: TGTGCCAGCAGCGGTGGGATAGTTGCGGACAGGGAAGGGAACACTGAAGCTTTCTTT

J gene: TRBJ2-3
D gene: -
V gene: TRBV25-1
clone size: -
CDR3 protein: CASHGDTQYF
CDR3 DNA: TGTGCCAGTCACGGGGATACGCAGTATTTT

J gene: TRBJ2-2
D gene: TRBD2
V gene: TRBV30
clone size: -
CDR3 protein: CAWGLVNTGELFF
CDR3 DNA: TGTGCCTGGGGACTAGTGAACACCGGGGAGCTGTTTTTT

J gene: TRBJ1-1
D gene: -
V gene: TRBV5-5
clone size: -
CDR3 protein: CASSSLSQVNTEAFF
CDR3 DNA: TGTGCCAGCAGCTCTCTATCACAAGTAAACACTGAAGCTTTCTTT

J gene: TRBJ2-1
D gene: TRBD2
V gene: TRBV15
clone size: -
CDR3 protein: CATSRDRLAGGSSYNEQFF
CDR3 DNA: TGTGCCACCAGCAGAGATCGGCTAGCGGGGGGAAGCTCCTACAATGAGCAGTTCTTC

J gene: TRBJ2-5
D gene: TRBD2
V gene: TRBV2
clone size: -
CDR3 protein: CASSGTSGGQETQYF
CDR3 DNA: TGTGCCAGCAGCGGGACTAGCGGGGGGCAAGAGACCCAGTACTTC

J gene: TRBJ2-7
D gene: TRBD2
V gene: TRBV12-5
clone size: -
CDR3 protein: CASASGTSLGEQYF
CDR3 DNA: TGTGCTAGTGCCTCCGGGACTAGCTTGGGCGAGCAGTACTTC

J gene: TRBJ2-7
D gene: -
V gene: TRBV19
clone size: few
CDR3 protein: CASSIGGGPYEQYF
CDR3 DNA: TGTGCCAGTAGTATAGGAGGGGGGCCCTACGAGCAGTACTTC

J gene: TRBJ2-7
D gene: -
V gene: TRBV29-1
clone size: few
CDR3 protein: CSVEGTVSYEQYF
CDR3 DNA: TGCAGCGTTGAGGGGACCGTCTCCTACGAGCAGTACTTC

J gene: TRBJ2-7
D gene: TRBD2
V gene: TRBV27
clone size: large
CDR3 protein: CASSLIAGGPEQYF
CDR3 DNA: TGTGCCAGCAGTCTCATAGCGGGAGGGCCCGAGCAGTACTTC

J gene: TRBJ2-7
D gene: -
V gene: TRBV5-5
clone size: -
CDR3 protein: CASSIAKDEQYF
CDR3 DNA: TGTGCCAGCAGCATAGCCAAGGACGAGCAGTACTTC

J gene: TRBJ1-3
D gene: TRBD1
V gene: TRBV2
clone size: -
CDR3 protein: CASSELQGAAGNTIYF
CDR3 DNA: TGTGCCAGCAGTGAACTACAGGGGGCAGCGGGAAACACCATATATTTT

J gene: TRBJ1-2
D gene: -
V gene: TRBV28
clone size: -
CDR3 protein: CASSLMEGPSYGYTF
CDR3 DNA: TGTGCCAGCAGTTTGATGGAGGGGCCGAGCTATGGCTACACCTTC

J gene: TRBJ2-3
D gene: TRBD1
V gene: TRBV29-1
clone size: few
CDR3 protein: CSVETGVVADTQYF
CDR3 DNA: TGCAGCGTCGAGACAGGGGTAGTCGCAGATACGCAGTATTTT

J gene: TRBJ1-1
D gene: -
V gene: TRBV5-1
clone size: -
CDR3 protein: CASSFGGVGEAFF
CDR3 DNA: TGCGCCAGCAGCTTTGGAGGGGTCGGAGAAGCTTTCTTT

J gene: TRBJ2-7
D gene: TRBD2
V gene: TRBV7-2
clone size: -
CDR3 protein: CASSTETSGGAYFPYEQYF
CDR3 DNA: TGTGCCAGCAGCACCGAGACTAGCGGGGGGGCTTATTTCCCCTACGAGCAGTACTTC

J gene: TRBJ2-7
D gene: TRBD1
V gene: TRBV7-9
clone size: few
CDR3 protein: CASSLVASGTGEQYF
CDR3 DNA: TGTGCCAGCAGCTTAGTAGCTAGTGGGACAGGCGAGCAGTACTTC

J gene: TRBJ2-7
D gene: -
V gene: TRBV6-1
clone size: -
CDR3 protein: CASSELAGESEQYF
CDR3 DNA: TGTGCCAGCAGTGAATTGGCAGGGGAGAGCGAGCAGTACTTC

J gene: TRBJ2-5
D gene: TRBD2
V gene: TRBV4-3
clone size: -
CDR3 protein: CASSQDLSSGETQYF
CDR3 DNA: TGCGCCAGCAGCCAAGATCTTTCTAGCGGAGAGACCCAGTACTTC

J gene: TRBJ2-1
D gene: -
V gene: TRBV7-2
clone size: -
CDR3 protein: CASSSAGTHVYNEQFF
CDR3 DNA: TGTGCCAGCAGCTCTGCCGGGACTCACGTTTACAATGAGCAGTTCTTC

J gene: TRBJ2-1
D gene: -
V gene: TRBV11-2
clone size: -
CDR3 protein: CASSLEVATGSLGNEQFF
CDR3 DNA: TGTGCCAGCAGCTTAGAGGTAGCGACAGGATCCTTGGGGAATGAGCAGTTCTTC

J gene: TRBJ1-1
D gene: TRBD1
V gene: TRBV27
clone size: -
CDR3 protein: CASSQSPGGNTEAFF
CDR3 DNA: TGTGCCAGCAGTCAATCCCCAGGGGGGAACACTGAAGCTTTCTTT

J gene: TRBJ2-1
D gene: TRBD2
V gene: TRBV7-9
clone size: -
CDR3 protein: CASSLVTSGVDEQFF
CDR3 DNA: TGTGCCAGCAGCTTAGTGACTAGCGGGGTCGATGAGCAGTTCTTC

J gene: TRBJ1-2
D gene: -
V gene: TRBV12-2
clone size: -
CDR3 protein: CASRLEQIGYTF
CDR3 DNA: TGTGCAAGTCGCTTAGAACAGATCGGCTACACCTTC

J gene: TRBJ2-2
D gene: TRBD2
V gene: TRBV27
clone size: -
CDR3 protein: CASSSTTTSGNNTGELFF
CDR3 DNA: TGTGCCAGCAGTTCAACGACAACTAGCGGGAACAACACCGGGGAGCTGTTTTTT

J gene: TRBJ2-5
D gene: -
V gene: TRBV30
clone size: few
CDR3 protein: CAWSAVRETQYF
CDR3 DNA: TGTGCCTGGAGTGCGGTCCGGGAGACCCAGTACTTC

J gene: TRBJ2-7
D gene: -
V gene: TRBV6-6
clone size: -
CDR3 protein: CASSPSWGTYEQYF
CDR3 DNA: TGTGCCAGCAGTCCCTCCTGGGGCACCTACGAGCAGTACTTC

J gene: TRBJ2-5
D gene: -
V gene: TRBV5-1
clone size: -
CDR3 protein: CASSLERGSATQYF
CDR3 DNA: TGCGCCAGCAGCTTGGAGCGAGGGTCCGCGACCCAGTACTTC

J gene: TRBJ2-1
D gene: TRBD2
V gene: TRBV6-5
clone size: -
CDR3 protein: CASSYSPSGGAREQFF
CDR3 DNA: TGTGCCAGCAGTTACTCTCCTAGCGGGGGGGCCCGTGAGCAGTTCTTC

J gene: TRBJ2-1
D gene: -
V gene: TRBV5-4
clone size: few
CDR3 protein: CASSLMVDNEQFF
CDR3 DNA: TGTGCCAGCAGCTTGATGGTTGACAATGAGCAGTTCTTC